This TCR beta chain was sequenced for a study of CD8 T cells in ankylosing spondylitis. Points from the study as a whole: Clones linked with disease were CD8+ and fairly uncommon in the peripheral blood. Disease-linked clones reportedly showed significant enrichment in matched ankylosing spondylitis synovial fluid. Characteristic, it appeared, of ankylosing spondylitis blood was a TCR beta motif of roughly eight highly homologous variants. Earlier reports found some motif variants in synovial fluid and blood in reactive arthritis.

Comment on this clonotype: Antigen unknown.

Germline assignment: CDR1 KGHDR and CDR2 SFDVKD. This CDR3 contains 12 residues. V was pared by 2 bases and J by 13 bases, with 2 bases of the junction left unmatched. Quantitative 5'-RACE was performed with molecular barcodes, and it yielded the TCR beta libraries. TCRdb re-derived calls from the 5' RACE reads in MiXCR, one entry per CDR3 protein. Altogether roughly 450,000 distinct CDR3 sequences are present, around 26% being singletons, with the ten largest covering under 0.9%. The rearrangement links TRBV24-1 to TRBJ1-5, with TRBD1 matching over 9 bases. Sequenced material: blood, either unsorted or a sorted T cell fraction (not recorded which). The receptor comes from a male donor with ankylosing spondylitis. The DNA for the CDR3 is TGTGCCACCAGTGATTCCGGGACAGGGCAGCATTTT. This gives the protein CATSDSGTGQHF.